These 26 T cell receptor beta chains were sequenced from one sample in a study of T cells in localized non-small cell lung cancer. Assay: immunoSEQ multiplex PCR; the TCRdb copy retains only in-frame clones and omits some. The sample shows around 64,000 clones, 75% to 85% of them seen only once. The specimen was PBMCs, collected before any cancer treatment. These receptors originate from a man aged 40 to 69 with stage II lung adenocarcinoma.

The J gene is TRBJ2-1, the V gene TRBV2, with 10 nucleotides matching TRBD2. J was trimmed by 2 bases and V by 3 bases; bases with no gene match: 4. The germline V gene has CDR1 SNHLY and CDR2 FYNNEI. CDR3 length: 16 amino acids. CDR3 DNA sequence: TGTGCCAGCAGTGAGCTAGCGGGAGCAACCTACAATGAGCAGTTCTTC. It encodes CASSELAGATYNEQFF.

This chain joins TRBV5-1 and TRBJ2-1; D might be TRBD2 (5 bases). Deletions cut 0 bases from V and 5 bases from J, with 15 bases between. Per the germline V gene, CDR1 is SGHRS and CDR2 is YFSETQ. There are 16 residues in the CDR3. The CDR3 here is CASSLGRFSADNEQFF. Here the CDR3 DNA reads TGCGCCAGCAGCTTGGGGAGATTTAGCGCCGACAATGAGCAGTTCTTC.

This clone has just a few counts. V gene TRBV2 combines with J gene TRBJ2-2, with 11 positions matching TRBD2. The germline V gene has CDR1 SNHLY and CDR2 FYNNEI. J gave up 5 bases and V 8 bases, and 7 bases lay outside the gene matches. The CDR3 contains 15 residues. The CDR3 DNA follows: TGTGCCAGCGGGCGACTAGCGGGAAGAACCGGGGAGCTGTTTTTT. Protein sequence: CASGRLAGRTGELFF.

The V call is TRBV7-6, the J call TRBJ2-7; either TRBD1 or TRBD2 may supply D (5 bases each). Trimming removed 5 bases from V and 0 bases from J, with 17 bases in between. Germline V gene data show CDR1 as SGHVS and CDR2 as FNYEAQ. The CDR3 totals 16 residues. The CDR3 DNA reads TGTGCCAGCAGCCCAGGGACGGCGACCTTCTCCTACGAGCAGTACTTC. This sequence encodes CASSPGTATFSYEQYF.

The rearrangement uses TRBV9 and TRBJ1-1, with a weak D call TRBD1 (5 bases). V was clipped by 4 bases and J by 2 bases, with 18 bases between them. Germline lookup yields CDR1 SGDLS and CDR2 YYNGEE. The CDR3 extends over 16 amino acids. CDR3 region: CASSPNPREGNTEAFF. The CDR3 bases are TGTGCCAGCAGCCCAAACCCCAGGGAAGGCAACACTGAAGCTTTCTTT.

The V and J genes are TRBV5-5 and TRBJ2-5; D could derive from TRBD1 or TRBD2 (5 bases each). Deletions cut 0 bases from V and 4 bases from J, with 13 bases between. The CDR3 length is 15 residues. Germline CDR1 reads SGHKS; CDR2 reads YYEKEE (reference sequence). The CDR3 protein is CASSLEGTAVETQYF. Written as DNA, the CDR3 is TGTGCCAGCAGCTTGGAGGGGACGGCGGTAGAGACCCAGTACTTC.

V is TRBV5-4 and J is TRBJ1-4, with no clear D. Between the trimmed V and J ends, which lost 4 bases and 8 bases, there was a span of 9 bases. Germline values: CDR1 SGHNT, CDR2 YYREEE (reference sequence). This CDR3 spans 12 amino acids. The CDR3: CASSRQDEKLFF. CDR3 sequence (DNA): TGTGCCAGCAGCCGCCAGGACGAAAAACTGTTTTTT.

The chain recombines TRBV5-1 with TRBJ2-1; D gene uncertain. Trimming took 2 bases from V and 0 from J, leaving 12 bases between them. The CDR3 covers 16 residues. Looked up from germline, CDR1 is SGHRS and CDR2 is YFSETQ. Written as DNA, the CDR3 is TGCGCCAGCAGCTTTGATCCACGTGACTCCTACAATGAGCAGTTCTTC. It yields the protein CASSFDPRDSYNEQFF.

This rearrangement joins TRBV15 to TRBJ1-2; 7 nucleotides agree with TRBD1. Germline CDR1 is LNHNV and CDR2 is YYDKDF (reference sequence). This CDR3 has 16 amino acids. The J segment lost 3 bases and the V segment lost 2 bases, leaving 9 bases of the junction unmatched. The CDR3 nucleotides are TGTGCCACCAGCAGACCGGCGTACAGGGGAGACTATGGCTACACCTTC. It codes for CATSRPAYRGDYGYTF.

The chain links TRBV2 to TRBJ1-5, with 7 bases that match TRBD1. The V gene end was trimmed by 8 bases and the J gene end by 6 bases; junction bases not matched to a gene: 4. Germline V gene lookup returns CDR1 SNHLY and CDR2 FYNNEI. This CDR3 is 12 amino acids long. Written as DNA, the CDR3 is TGTGCCAGCGCCCGACAGGGTCAGCCCCAGCATTTT. This translates into CASARQGQPQHF.

This clone was recorded a few times. This CDR3 is CASSYGWENTGELFF. DNA of the CDR3: TGTGCCAGCAGTTACGGGTGGGAGAACACCGGGGAGCTGTTTTTT. The chain links TRBV6-5 to TRBJ2-2; no firm D call. Trimming removed 2 bases at V and 1 base at J, with 8 bases between. CDR3 size: 15 residues. CDR1 is MNHEY, CDR2 SVGAGI, per germline.

Notes on this clone: At one end the junction does not follow the germline gene, possibly because of a read error. This sequence joins TRBV14 and TRBJ2-5, with 8 bases lining up with TRBD1. Germline lookup yields CDR1 SGHDN and CDR2 FVKESK. This CDR3 is built from 13 residues. The CDR3 DNA is TGTGCCAGCAGCGGACAGGGTCAAGAGGCCCAGTACTTC. It yields the protein CASSGQGQEAQYF.

The rearrangement links TRBV13 to TRBJ1-2; TRBD1 matches 7 bases. Germline CDR1 is PRHDT and CDR2 is FYEKMQ (reference sequence). The CDR3 contains 15 residues. Trimming cost V 5 bases and J 4 bases; bases outside gene matches: 10. CDR3 in amino acids: CASSPGQVATYGYTF. CDR3 coding DNA: TGTGCCAGCAGCCCTGGACAGGTCGCTACCTATGGCTACACCTTC.

This chain connects TRBV30 to TRBJ1-1, with a weak D call TRBD1 (5 bases). The V end lost 0 bases, the J end lost 12 bases, and 11 bases lay between the germline ends. CDR1 and CDR2 from the germline V gene are GTSNPN and SVGIG (reference sequence). This CDR3 contains 11 residues. The CDR3 spells CAWSVRERTFF. DNA of the CDR3: TGTGCCTGGAGTGTCAGGGAGCGAACTTTCTTT.

This clone has just one count. The genes are TRBV19 and TRBJ2-7; perhaps TRBD1 as D (6 bases). The CDR3 runs 12 residues. The germline V gene encodes CDR1 LNHDA and CDR2 SQIVND (reference sequence). V was clipped by 4 bases and J by 8 bases, with 12 bases between them. CDR3 nucleotide sequence: TGTGCCAGTAGTAGTCAACAGGGACAGCAGTACTTC. Protein sequence: CASSSQQGQQYF.

This chain uses TRBV5-1 with TRBJ2-1; 9 nucleotides match TRBD1. V dropped 0 bases and J dropped 6; count of bases not matched to a gene: 1. Germline V gives CDR1 SGHRS, CDR2 YFSETQ. CDR3 size: 14 residues. The CDR3 sequence: CASSLGQGVNEQFF. The CDR3 coding sequence is TGCGCCAGCAGCTTGGGACAGGGGGTCAATGAGCAGTTCTTC.

This clone was seen a single time. The CDR3 nucleotides read TGCGCCAGCAGCTTGGCAGGAACTAATGAAAAACTGTTTTTT. It yields the protein CASSLAGTNEKLFF. The V and J genes are TRBV5-1 and TRBJ1-4; D unresolved. Germline loops: CDR1 SGHRS, CDR2 YFSETQ. The CDR3 is made up of 14 amino acids. The ends were cut back, 0 bases at V and 1 base at J, with 4 bases in the middle.

The gene calls are TRBV5-1 and TRBJ1-1; D unclear. This CDR3 is built from 13 residues. With 4 bases removed from V and 4 bases from J, the gap between germline ends came to 11 bases. Germline V gene data show CDR1 as SGHRS and CDR2 as YFSETQ. The CDR3 sequence is CASSIDWGTEAFF. In DNA, the CDR3 is TGCGCCAGCAGCATTGATTGGGGCACTGAAGCTTTCTTT.

V gene TRBV19 combines with J gene TRBJ2-5; D not resolved. There are 15 residues in the CDR3. Deletions cut 6 bases from V and 5 bases from J, with 19 bases between. CDR1 is LNHDA, CDR2 SQIVND, per germline (reference sequence). The chain's CDR3 is CASSRTTERRETQYF. As DNA, the CDR3 is TGTGCCAGTAGCCGGACGACGGAGAGGCGGGAGACCCAGTACTTC.

This chain uses TRBV29-1 with TRBJ2-7; perhaps TRBD1 as D (6 bases). This CDR3 has 15 amino acids. The V gene's germline CDR1 is SQVTM and CDR2 ANQGSEA. V dropped 1 base and J dropped 3 bases, with 16 bases sitting between them. The CDR3 here is CSVEGFGTTYYEQYF. CDR3 sequence (DNA): TGCAGCGTTGAAGGTTTTGGGACAACTTACTACGAGCAGTACTTC.

The V and J genes are TRBV5-1 and TRBJ2-3; 8 nucleotides line up with TRBD1. V lost 3 bases, J lost 4 bases, and 7 bases stayed unmatched. The germline V gene has CDR1 SGHRS and CDR2 YFSETQ. The CDR3 spans 15 residues. DNA of the CDR3: TGCGCCAGCAGCTCCAGGGGGCAAATCGCAGATACGCAGTATTTT. Protein: CASSSRGQIADTQYF.

The J gene is TRBJ1-5, the V gene TRBV19; D unclear. V lost 6 bases, J lost 7 bases, and 4 bases lay in between. The CDR3 runs 10 residues. Germline lookup yields CDR1 LNHDA and CDR2 SQIVND (reference sequence). CDR3 loop: CASRSQPQHF. CDR3 sequence (DNA): TGTGCCAGTAGGTCGCAGCCCCAGCATTTT.

This clone was seen a single time. This CDR3 reads CASSFLRETGANVLTF. The CDR3 bases are TGTGCCAGCAGTTTTCTTCGGGAAACTGGGGCCAACGTCCTGACTTTC. This chain joins TRBV28 and TRBJ2-6, with TRBD2 as a possible D gene (5 bases). Trimming took 3 bases from V and 2 from J, leaving 11 bases between them. The CDR3 consists of 16 residues. Germline assignment: CDR1 MDHEN and CDR2 SYDVKM.

The V gene is TRBV5-5, the J gene TRBJ2-7; TRBD1 aligns across 12 bases. Trimming cost V 6 bases and J 4 bases; bases outside gene matches: 5. This CDR3 region has 14 residues. CDR1 and CDR2 from the germline V gene are SGHKS and YYEKEE (reference sequence). The CDR3 spells CASTQGQGAYEQYF. In nucleotides, the CDR3 is TGTGCCAGCACCCAGGGACAGGGGGCATACGAGCAGTACTTC.

This clone occurred once. The CDR3 spells CSVPTSGAYNEQFF. Written as DNA, the CDR3 is TGCAGCGTTCCGACTAGCGGGGCTTACAATGAGCAGTTCTTC. This rearrangement joins TRBV29-1 to TRBJ2-1; 11 bases fit TRBD2. V lost 5 bases, J lost 4 bases, and 4 bases stayed unmatched. From germline, CDR1 is SQVTM and CDR2 ANQGSEA. The CDR3 is made up of 14 amino acids.

The V call is TRBV6-1, the J call TRBJ2-5; no reliable D call. Deletions cut 10 bases from V and 1 base from J, with 10 bases between. CDR1 and CDR2 from the germline V gene are MNHNS and SASEGT. CDR3 length: 12 residues. The CDR3 reads CATRRPQETQYF. In nucleotides, the CDR3 is TGTGCCACCAGGCGCCCCCAAGAGACCCAGTACTTC.